The 26 T cell receptor beta chains below all came from one sample that was sequenced in a study of blood T cell repertoires in COVID-19. TCRdb's copy holds only in-frame clones and misses some; the assay was immunoSEQ multiplex PCR. The sample holds about 97,000 clones, roughly 89% seen once. The sample comprised peripheral blood. The receptors shown here come from a woman in her forties or fifties with COVID-19, enrolled during active disease.

The chain couples TRBV19 to TRBJ1-2; 12 positions agree with TRBD1. With 5 bases clipped from V and 8 bases from J, the junction kept 6 bases outside the gene matches. The CDR3 loop spans 14 amino acids. Germline assignment: CDR1 LNHDA and CDR2 SQIVND (reference sequence). This chain's CDR3 is CASSLGQGAGGYTF. CDR3 nucleotides: TGTGCCAGTAGTTTGGGACAGGGGGCAGGAGGCTACACCTTC.

The gene calls are TRBV5-4 and TRBJ2-1; D possibly corresponds to TRBD2 (6 bases). From germline, CDR1 is SGHNT and CDR2 YYREEE (reference sequence). V lost 4 bases, J lost 4 bases, and 21 bases lay in between. The CDR3 covers 17 residues. The CDR3 sequence is CASSPPPGVPAYNEQFF. The CDR3 nucleotides are TGTGCCAGCAGCCCGCCCCCGGGGGTCCCTGCTTACAATGAGCAGTTCTTC. The full variable domain, completed using reference TRBV5-4 and TRBJ2-1, is ETGVTQSPTHLIKTRGQQVTLRCSSQSGHNTVSWYQQALGQGPQFIFQYYREEENGRGNFPPRFSGLQFPNYSSELNVNALELDDSALYLCASSPPPGVPAYNEQFFGPGTRLTVL.

V is TRBV5-5 and J is TRBJ2-5; perhaps TRBD1 as D (6 bases). The CDR3 consists of 12 residues. Germline CDR1 is SGHKS and CDR2 is YYEKEE (reference sequence). The V end was cut by 0 bases, the J end by 9 bases, with 9 bases between. The chain's CDR3 is CASSLVDSAQYF. CDR3 coding DNA: TGTGCCAGCAGCTTGGTGGACAGTGCCCAGTACTTC.

This chain links TRBV2 with TRBJ2-3; weak D call: TRBD2 (7 bases). CDR1 and CDR2 from the germline V gene are SNHLY and FYNNEI. Trimming removed 4 bases from V and 7 bases from J, with 30 bases in between. This CDR3 has 19 amino acids. CDR3 amino acids: CASSGSPLSRGGFVNTQYF. CDR3 bases: TGTGCCAGCAGTGGATCCCCGCTTTCTAGGGGGGGCTTTGTGAATACGCAGTATTTT. Full variable domain (remainder filled in from reference TRBV2 and TRBJ2-3): EPEVTQTPSHQVTQMGQEVILRCVPISNHLYFYWYRQILGQKVEFLVSFYNNEISEKSEIFDDQFSVERPDGSNFTLKIRSTKLEDSAMYFCASSGSPLSRGGFVNTQYFGPGTRLTVL.

The chain carries TRBV28 and TRBJ1-2; 9 nucleotides line up with TRBD1. This CDR3 comprises 14 residues. J lost 2 bases, V lost 5 bases, and 3 bases had no gene match. CDR1 is MDHEN, CDR2 SYDVKM, per germline. In DNA, the CDR3 is TGTGCCAGCAGTCATACAGGGGGCAACTATGGCTACACCTTC. Protein sequence: CASSHTGGNYGYTF.

The J gene is TRBJ2-4, the V gene TRBV5-4; 8 bases match TRBD1. CDR3 size: 13 residues. Trimming took 10 bases from V and 9 from J; bases not matched to a gene: 12. Looked up from germline, CDR1 is SGHNT and CDR2 is YYREEE (reference sequence). As DNA, the CDR3 is TGTGCCGTATCCCAGGGGGCAGGTGGCATTCAGTACTTC. Translating it yields CAVSQGAGGIQYF.

J is TRBJ1-2 and V is TRBV19; 8 positions agree with TRBD1. This CDR3 spans 15 amino acids. V dropped 2 bases and J dropped 2; count of bases not matched to a gene: 4. Germline lookup yields CDR1 LNHDA and CDR2 SQIVND (reference sequence). CDR3 in amino acids: CASSISSGGNYGYTF. CDR3 DNA sequence: TGTGCCAGTAGTATAAGCTCAGGGGGCAACTATGGCTACACCTTC.

V usage is TRBV30 and J usage is TRBJ1-1; TRBD1 matches 7 bases. After removal of 3 bases from V and 0 bases from J, the junction contained 1 base not matched to a gene. CDR3 length equals 13 residues. CDR1 and CDR2 from the germline V gene are GTSNPN and SVGIG (reference sequence). Here the CDR3 DNA reads TGTGCCTGGAGGGGACAGTTGAACACTGAAGCTTTCTTT. Translated, it gives CAWRGQLNTEAFF.

The chain links TRBV9 to TRBJ1-2; 7 nucleotides match TRBD1. Germline CDR1 and CDR2: SGDLS and YYNGEE. The CDR3 consists of 14 residues. V gave up 0 bases and J gave up 8 bases; unmatched junction bases: 7. The CDR3 nucleotides are TGTGCCAGCAGCGTAGACAGGGGCGTTCGGGGCTACACCTTC. This sequence encodes CASSVDRGVRGYTF. Together with reference TRBV9 and TRBJ1-2, the CDR3 gives the full variable domain: DSGVTQTPKHLITATGQRVTLRCSPRSGDLSVYWYQQSLDQGLQFLIQYYNGEERAKGNILERFSAQQFPDLHSELNLSSLELGDSALYFCASSVDRGVRGYTFGSGTRLTVV.

The chain recombines TRBV5-8 with TRBJ2-7; 9 bases fit TRBD1. CDR3 size: 16 residues. Germline trimming cut 0 bases from V and 8 bases from J; bases unmatched to any gene: 12. CDR1 and CDR2 (germline): SGHTS, YDEGEE. CDR3: CASSLVMRGQGSKQYF. The CDR3 region has the DNA TGTGCCAGCAGCTTGGTTATGAGGGGACAGGGTAGCAAGCAGTACTTC.

The J gene is TRBJ2-2, the V gene TRBV5-1; 8 positions agree with TRBD2. The CDR3 is 14 residues long. V trimming: 5 bases; J trimming: 1 base; junction bases outside the gene matches: 1. The germline V gene has CDR1 SGHRS and CDR2 YFSETQ. The CDR3 DNA reads as TGCGCCAGCAGAAGCGGGGGGAACACCGGGGAGCTGTTTTTT. Translated, it gives CASRSGGNTGELFF.

This rearrangement joins TRBV7-9 to TRBJ1-3; TRBD1 agrees at 12 bases. This CDR3 spans 17 amino acids. CDR1 and CDR2 from the germline V gene are SEHNR and FQNEAQ (reference sequence). The trim removed 5 bases at V and 0 bases at J, leaving 5 bases unmatched. The CDR3 protein is CASSPRDRGLSGNTIYF. CDR3 in DNA: TGTGCCAGCAGCCCTCGGGACAGGGGGCTCTCTGGAAACACCATATATTTT.

The V and J genes are TRBV5-4 and TRBJ1-6, with a possible D match to TRBD1 (6 bases). This CDR3 contains 16 residues. The V gene lost 3 bases and the J gene lost 10 bases, with 20 bases spanning the gap. Germline CDR1 and CDR2: SGHNT and YYREEE (reference sequence). As DNA, the CDR3 is TGTGCCAGCAGCTCAGGAAGGGACACAAGGTACTCACCCCTCCACTTT. As protein: CASSSGRDTRYSPLHF.

The chain is built from TRBV5-1 and TRBJ2-3, with D maybe TRBD1 (6 bases). This CDR3 contains 14 residues. CDR1 and CDR2 (germline): SGHRS, YFSETQ. With 2 bases removed from V and 5 bases from J, the gap between germline ends came to 12 bases. CDR3 loop: CASSFDRFEDTQYF. The CDR3 nucleotides read TGCGCCAGCAGCTTTGACAGGTTTGAAGATACGCAGTATTTT. The full variable domain, in which reference TRBV5-1 and TRBJ2-3 provide the parts outside the CDR3, is KAGVTQTPRYLIKTRGQQVTLSCSPISGHRSVSWYQQTPGQGLQFLFEYFSETQRNKGNFPGRFSGRQFSNSRSEMNVSTLELGDSALYLCASSFDRFEDTQYFGPGTRLTVL.

V and J are TRBV25-1 and TRBJ1-2; TRBD1 matches 10 bases. Unmatched junction bases numbered 3, after V lost 5 bases and J lost 0 bases. The germline V gene encodes CDR1 MGHDK and CDR2 SYGVNS. The CDR3 sequence is 15 residues long. CDR3 nucleotide sequence: TGTGCCAGCAGTAAGGGACAGGGGACTAACTATGGCTACACCTTC. It specifies CASSKGQGTNYGYTF.

This chain joins TRBV28 and TRBJ2-1; a weak D match, TRBD1 (6 bases). The CDR3 spans 17 residues. Trimming removed 3 bases at V and 5 bases at J, with 20 bases between. Germline CDR1 MDHEN, CDR2 SYDVKM. Here the CDR3 DNA reads TGTGCCAGCAGTTTCGTCGGTTTTGGTGGACAGAACAATGAGCAGTTCTTC. This codes for CASSFVGFGGQNNEQFF.

The CDR3 DNA is TGTGCCAGCAGTCGGGGACAGCAAGAGACCCAGTACTTC. Translation: CASSRGQQETQYF. This sequence joins TRBV6-6 and TRBJ2-5; TRBD1 matches at 7 bases. The CDR3 length is 13 residues. The V gene end was trimmed by 5 bases and the J gene end by 2 bases; junction bases not matched to a gene: 2. Looked up from germline, CDR1 is MNHNY and CDR2 is SVGAGI (reference sequence).

The chain recombines TRBV5-4 with TRBJ1-1; weak D call: TRBD1 (5 bases). The CDR3 contains 15 residues. Trimming removed 0 bases from V and 3 bases from J, with 12 bases in between. The germline gives CDR1 SGHNT, CDR2 YYREEE (reference sequence). The CDR3 is CASSLGGVGDTEAFF. The CDR3 DNA reads TGTGCCAGCAGCTTGGGGGGGGTTGGCGACACTGAAGCTTTCTTT.

The rearrangement joins TRBV9 to TRBJ1-1, with D perhaps TRBD1 (6 bases). Germline loops: CDR1 SGDLS, CDR2 YYNGEE. Trimming removed 6 bases at V and 3 bases at J, with 15 bases between. This CDR3 contains 14 residues. The CDR3 protein is CASNPTEGDTEAFF. The DNA for the CDR3 is TGTGCCAGCAACCCAACCGAGGGGGACACTGAAGCTTTCTTT. The full variable domain, completed using reference TRBV9 and TRBJ1-1, is DSGVTQTPKHLITATGQRVTLRCSPRSGDLSVYWYQQSLDQGLQFLIQYYNGEERAKGNILERFSAQQFPDLHSELNLSSLELGDSALYFCASNPTEGDTEAFFGQGTRLTVV.

The chain couples TRBV6-5 to TRBJ1-2; D is ambiguous. Per the germline V gene, CDR1 is MNHEY and CDR2 is SVGAGI. The CDR3 sequence is 14 residues long. V lost 7 bases, J lost 0 bases, and 12 bases lay in between. The CDR3 bases are TGTGCCAGCACCGAGGGAGATTCTAACTATGGCTACACCTTC. It codes for CASTEGDSNYGYTF.

The chain uses TRBV6-5 and TRBJ1-2; no clear D gene. The germline V gene encodes CDR1 MNHEY and CDR2 SVGAGI. The CDR3 totals 14 residues. V lost 4 bases, J lost 2 bases, and 11 bases lay in between. The CDR3 sequence is CASSSPTRNYGYTF. The CDR3 nucleotides read TGTGCCAGCAGTTCCCCGACAAGGAACTATGGCTACACCTTC.

The rearrangement joins TRBV5-4 to TRBJ1-2; 7 bases fit TRBD1. V shed 4 bases and J 2 bases; nucleotides not matched to a gene: 11. Germline V gene sequence: CDR1 SGHNT, CDR2 YYREEE (reference sequence). There are 16 residues in the CDR3. The CDR3 here is CASSPYRGDLNYGYTF. The CDR3 DNA is TGTGCCAGCAGCCCGTACAGGGGTGACCTGAACTATGGCTACACCTTC.

The rearrangement joins TRBV3-1 (or the pseudogene TRBV3-2) to TRBJ1-2, with D unclear. From germline, CDR1 is LGHDT and CDR2 YNNKEL (reference sequence). The length of the CDR3 is 14 residues. V was trimmed by 0 bases and J by 3 bases, leaving 8 bases between them. CDR3 coding DNA: TGTGCCAGCAGCCAAGATCTAACGGACTATGGCTACACCTTC. As protein: CASSQDLTDYGYTF.

This chain links TRBV2 with TRBJ2-1; 12 bases agree with TRBD2. Per the germline V gene, CDR1 is SNHLY and CDR2 is FYNNEI. CDR3 size: 15 residues. Germline trimming cut 7 bases from V and 6 bases from J; bases unmatched to any gene: 7. As DNA, the CDR3 is TGTGCCAGCACAGGGGGGACTAGCGGGTCCAATGAGCAGTTCTTC. It specifies CASTGGTSGSNEQFF.

V is TRBV6-5 and J is TRBJ1-5, with a weak D call TRBD1 (5 bases). The CDR3 runs 14 residues. V dropped 7 bases and J dropped 0 bases, with 10 bases sitting between them. The germline gives CDR1 MNHEY, CDR2 SVGAGI. The CDR3 loop reads CASTKGHSNQPQHF. CDR3 DNA sequence: TGTGCCAGCACCAAAGGACATAGCAATCAGCCCCAGCATTTT.

CDR3 in DNA: TGTGCCAGTAGTTTCCCCGGGACAGCCGTTAACTATGGCTACACCTTC. This sequence encodes CASSFPGTAVNYGYTF. The chain carries TRBV19 and TRBJ1-2, with 7 bases aligning to TRBD1. The CDR3 is 16 residues long. Per the germline V gene, CDR1 is LNHDA and CDR2 is SQIVND (reference sequence). The V and J ends lost 5 bases and 1 base, in that order; junction bases with no gene match: 10.